Listed here are 17 T cell receptor beta chains from one sample, sequenced in a study of spatial heterogeneity in lung cancer. TCRdb called the 5' RACE reads again in MiXCR, with one record for every CDR3 protein. This repertoire shows 30,000 to 50,000 distinct CDR3 sequences, less than 6% found once; its top ten account for around 10%. Documented time point: sample taken at primary tumor resection. TCRs were sequenced from unsorted whole RNA of tumor, nontumor lung or PBMC. Here the sequenced sample was PBMCs, taken at surgery. Every receptor here comes from a male donor with early-stage non-small cell lung cancer.

This clonotype was counted at least ten times. This sequence joins TRBV6-6 and TRBJ1-3; 8 nucleotides line up with TRBD1. The trim removed 3 bases at V and 0 bases at J, leaving 7 bases unmatched. The CDR3 extends over 17 amino acids. The germline gives CDR1 MNHNY, CDR2 SVGAGI (reference sequence). The CDR3 DNA is TGTGCCAGCAGTTATCCGACAGGGGCCGACTCTGGAAACACCATATATTTT. Translated, it gives CASSYPTGADSGNTIYF.

The table lists this clonotype with many counts. J is TRBJ1-5 and V is TRBV20-1; 7 bases are a match to TRBD1. Germline CDR1 and CDR2: DFQATT and SNEGSKA (reference sequence). V lost 1 base and J lost 2; bases outside the gene matches: 14. CDR3 size: 18 residues. In nucleotides, the CDR3 is TGCAGTGCTAGAGTTGAGGGACGGGGTCAGGGGGGCAATCAGCCCCAGCATTTT. Protein: CSARVEGRGQGGNQPQHF.

This clonotype was observed at least ten times. The J gene is TRBJ2-1, the V gene TRBV24-1; 7 bases are shared with TRBD1. With V trimmed by 6 bases and J by 9 bases, 19 bases remained unmatched. The CDR3 covers 17 residues. CDR1 and CDR2 from the germline V gene are KGHDR and SFDVKD. The CDR3 coding sequence is TGTGCCACCAGTTCCTTCGACAGGGCCCCACTGGGGTCTGAGCAGTTCTTC. Translated: CATSSFDRAPLGSEQFF.

This clonotype was recorded once. This chain connects TRBV5-8 to TRBJ2-7; 7 bases line up with TRBD1. The V gene end was trimmed by 4 bases and the J gene end by 8 bases; junction bases not matched to a gene: 12. Germline V gene lookup returns CDR1 SGHTS and CDR2 YDEGEE. This CDR3 region has 14 residues. CDR3 DNA: TGTGCCAGCAGCCCCGGGACAGCCTTCGCCAAGCAGTACTTC. Encoded protein: CASSPGTAFAKQYF.

This clonotype was counted at least ten times. The chain links TRBV10-3 to TRBJ1-5; D remains unclear. The germline gives CDR1 ENHRY, CDR2 SYGVKD. The CDR3 has 14 amino acids. Trimming cost V 6 bases and J 3 bases, with 12 bases left between them. The CDR3 region has the DNA TGTGCCATCAGCAAGACTTCGCACAATCAGCCCCAGCATTTT. Amino acid sequence: CAISKTSHNQPQHF.

The chain employs TRBV6-5 and TRBJ2-3; D ambiguous. V was trimmed by 2 bases and J by 2 bases, leaving 5 bases between them. Germline assignment: CDR1 MNHEY and CDR2 SVGAGI. The CDR3 is 13 amino acids. CDR3 protein: CASSYGTTDTQYF. The CDR3 nucleotides are TGTGCCAGCAGTTACGGCACCACAGATACGCAGTATTTT.

This clonotype was counted only a few times. The rearrangement links TRBV5-1 to TRBJ2-7, with 7 nucleotides matching TRBD1. After removal of 0 bases from V and 3 bases from J, the junction contained 3 bases not matched to a gene. CDR1 and CDR2 from the germline V gene are SGHRS and YFSETQ. CDR3 length equals 14 residues. CDR3 protein: CASSLGGQIYEQYF. The CDR3 DNA reads TGCGCCAGCAGCTTGGGGGGACAGATCTACGAGCAGTACTTC. Full variable domain (missing parts from reference TRBV5-1 and TRBJ2-7): KAGVTQTPRYLIKTRGQQVTLSCSPISGHRSVSWYQQTPGQGLQFLFEYFSETQRNKGNFPGRFSGRQFSNSRSEMNVSTLELGDSALYLCASSLGGQIYEQYFGPGTRLTVT.

This clonotype appeared a single time. CDR3 coding DNA: TGTGCCAGCAGCCTGTGGGGCGAGGATACGCAGTATTTT. It is translated as CASSLWGEDTQYF. This chain uses TRBV27 with TRBJ2-3; maybe TRBD1 (5 bases). Trimming removed 6 bases at V and 6 bases at J, with 13 bases between. The CDR3 length is 13 residues. From germline, CDR1 is MNHEY and CDR2 SMNVEV (reference sequence).

The sample holds a few counts of this clonotype. This chain joins TRBV15 and TRBJ1-6; D unclear. The V end was cut by 3 bases, the J end by 7 bases, with 4 bases between. Germline-derived CDR1 and CDR2 are LNHNV and YYDKDF (reference sequence). The CDR3 length is 12 residues. CDR3 sequence: CATSSWNSPLHF. The CDR3 nucleotides are TGTGCCACCAGCAGTTGGAATTCACCCCTCCACTTT. The complete variable domain, with remaining parts taken from reference TRBV15 and TRBJ1-6, reads DAMVIQNPRYQVTQFGKPVTLSCSQTLNHNVMYWYQQKSSQAPKLLFHYYDKDFNNEADTPDNFQSRRPNTSFCFLDIRSPGLGDTAMYLCATSSWNSPLHFGNGTRLTVT.

The chain employs TRBV5-1 and TRBJ1-4; D might be TRBD1 (5 bases). The CDR3 is 15 amino acids. In germline, CDR1 is SGHRS, CDR2 YFSETQ. V lost 0 bases and J 8 bases, leaving 14 bases between the germline ends. Here the CDR3 DNA reads TGCGCCAGCAGCTTGGTGGCAGGGTCGTCAGAAAAACTGTTTTTT. Translating it yields CASSLVAGSSEKLFF. The full variable domain, in which reference TRBV5-1 and TRBJ1-4 provide the parts outside the CDR3, is KAGVTQTPRYLIKTRGQQVTLSCSPISGHRSVSWYQQTPGQGLQFLFEYFSETQRNKGNFPGRFSGRQFSNSRSEMNVSTLELGDSALYLCASSLVAGSSEKLFFGSGTQLSVL.

This clonotype was detected many times. The CDR3, as DNA: TGCAGTGCTAGAGGGTTCCAGGGGATGGACACTGAAGCTTTCTTT. Translating it yields CSARGFQGMDTEAFF. This chain uses TRBV20-1 with TRBJ1-1; D is perhaps TRBD1 (6 bases). The ends were cut back, 1 base at V and 3 bases at J, with 15 bases in the middle. Germline lookup yields CDR1 DFQATT and CDR2 SNEGSKA (reference sequence). CDR3 length: 15 amino acids.

This clonotype has a count of ten or more. The CDR3 loop is CAISATGADTQYF. The CDR3, as DNA: TGTGCCATCAGTGCTACAGGGGCAGATACGCAGTATTTT. The rearrangement links TRBV10-3 to TRBJ2-3; TRBD1 matches 7 bases. Germline trimming cut 4 bases from V and 4 bases from J; bases unmatched to any gene: 2. This CDR3 comprises 13 residues. CDR1 and CDR2 (germline): ENHRY, SYGVKD.

This clonotype has ten or more counts. The V gene is TRBV12-3 or TRBV12-4, the J gene TRBJ2-7; 8 bases are shared with TRBD2. This CDR3 region has 17 residues. The V and J ends lost 5 bases and 0 bases, in that order; junction bases with no gene match: 12. CDR3 sequence (DNA): TGTGCCAGCAGTCTCTCAGGACTAGCCCCTAGCTCCTACGAGCAGTACTTC. This translates into CASSLSGLAPSSYEQYF.

This clonotype has at least ten counts. The genes are TRBV2 and TRBJ1-5, with D possibly being TRBD1 (6 bases). Trimming left V 6 bases short and J 6 bases short, with 15 bases between. The CDR3 is made up of 14 amino acids. Germline values: CDR1 SNHLY, CDR2 FYNNEI. The CDR3 DNA sequence: TGTGCCAGCAGGACGGGCAGGGGATTTCAGCCCCAGCATTTT. Its translation: CASRTGRGFQPQHF.

This clonotype came up many times. Written as DNA, the CDR3 is TGCAGTGCTAAGACTAGCGGGGGGGCCCAGGAGCAGTTCTTC. Its protein product is CSAKTSGGAQEQFF. The gene calls are TRBV20-1 and TRBJ2-1, with 14 nucleotides matching TRBD2. Germline V gene lookup returns CDR1 DFQATT and CDR2 SNEGSKA (reference sequence). This CDR3 is built from 14 residues. V shed 4 bases and J 10 bases; nucleotides not matched to a gene: 6.

The chain couples TRBV12-3 or TRBV12-4 to TRBJ1-4; D might be TRBD1 (5 bases). Trimming removed 5 bases at V and 2 bases at J, with 15 bases between. CDR3 length: 16 amino acids. CDR3 coding DNA: TGTGCCAGCAGTCAAGGGACCAAGGTCACTAATGAAAAACTGTTTTTT. This sequence encodes CASSQGTKVTNEKLFF.

This clonotype occurred many times. V and J are TRBV11-2 and TRBJ1-1; TRBD1 is a possible D gene (6 bases). Germline-derived CDR1 and CDR2 are SGHAT and FQNNGV. The CDR3 extends over 14 amino acids. Trimming removed 6 bases from V and 3 bases from J, with 14 bases in between. The CDR3 here is CASRPQGLDTEAFF. Here the CDR3 DNA reads TGTGCCAGCAGACCACAGGGACTGGACACTGAAGCTTTCTTT. Full variable domain (rest looked up from reference TRBV11-2 and TRBJ1-1): EAGVAQSPRYKIIEKRQSVAFWCNPISGHATLYWYQQILGQGPKLLIQFQNNGVVDDSQLPKDRFSAERLKGVDSTLKIQPAKLEDSAVYLCASRPQGLDTEAFFGQGTRLTVV.